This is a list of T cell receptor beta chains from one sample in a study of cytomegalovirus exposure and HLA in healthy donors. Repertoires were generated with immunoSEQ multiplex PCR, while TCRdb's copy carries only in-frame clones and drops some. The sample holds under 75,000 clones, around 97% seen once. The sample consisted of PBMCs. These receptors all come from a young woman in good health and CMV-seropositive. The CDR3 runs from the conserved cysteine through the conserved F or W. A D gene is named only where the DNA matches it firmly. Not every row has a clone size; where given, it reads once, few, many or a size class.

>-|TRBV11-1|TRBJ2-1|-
CASSSAGLDNEQFF
TGTGCCAGCAGCTCCGCGGGGTTAGACAATGAGCAGTTCTTC
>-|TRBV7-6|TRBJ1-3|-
CASSLAGRGSGNTIYF
TGTGCCAGCAGCTTAGCGGGAAGAGGGTCAGGAAACACCATATATTTT
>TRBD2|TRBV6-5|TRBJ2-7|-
CASSPSGNSLEQYF
TGTGCCAGCAGTCCCAGCGGGAACTCCCTCGAGCAGTACTTC
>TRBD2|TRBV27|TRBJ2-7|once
CASSLSTGGPSYEQYF
TGTGCCAGCAGTTTATCCACGGGAGGGCCCTCCTACGAGCAGTACTTC
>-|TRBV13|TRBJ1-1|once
CASNRDTRMNTEAFF
TGTGCCAGCAACCGGGACACCCGAATGAACACTGAAGCTTTCTTT
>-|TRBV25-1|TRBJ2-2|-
CASSEYVQGPGELFF
TGTGCCAGCAGTGAATATGTCCAGGGGCCCGGGGAGCTGTTTTTT
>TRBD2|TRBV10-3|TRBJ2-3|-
CAILAGLTDTQYF
TGTGCCATCTTAGCGGGGCTCACAGATACGCAGTATTTT
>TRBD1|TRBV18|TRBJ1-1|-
CASSTSGGNTEAFF
TGTGCCAGCTCAACCTCAGGGGGGAACACTGAAGCTTTCTTT
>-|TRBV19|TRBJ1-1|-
CASMRGTGMNTEAFF
TGTGCCAGTATGCGGGGGACGGGAATGAACACTGAAGCTTTCTTT
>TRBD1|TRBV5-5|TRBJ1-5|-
CASSPRGSDQPQHF
TGTGCCAGTAGCCCCAGGGGGAGTGATCAGCCCCAGCATTTT
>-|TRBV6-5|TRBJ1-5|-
CASSYRLNQPQHF
TGTGCCAGCAGTTACAGACTTAATCAGCCCCAGCATTTT
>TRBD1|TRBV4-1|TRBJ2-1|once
CASSHKGAFGDEQFF
TGCGCCAGCAGCCATAAGGGGGCTTTTGGGGATGAGCAGTTCTTC
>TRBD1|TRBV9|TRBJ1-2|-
CASSVAAGGNYGYTF
TGTGCCAGCAGCGTAGCAGCAGGGGGGAACTATGGCTACACCTTC
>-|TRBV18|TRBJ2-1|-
CASSPLFSPEQFF
TGTGCCAGCTCACCACTCTTTAGTCCCGAGCAGTTCTTC
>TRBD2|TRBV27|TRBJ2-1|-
CASSSRTSPNNEQFF
TGTGCCAGCAGTTCGAGGACTAGCCCTAACAATGAGCAGTTCTTC
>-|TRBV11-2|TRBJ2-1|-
CASSLGPRSYNEQFF
TGTGCCAGCAGCTTAGGGCCGCGGTCCTACAATGAGCAGTTCTTC
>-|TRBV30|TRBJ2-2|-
CAWTQGVAGELFF
TGTGCCTGGACACAGGGCGTCGCCGGGGAGCTGTTTTTT
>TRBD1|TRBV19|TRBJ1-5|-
CASSHRQGRLENYGNQPQHF
TGTGCCAGTAGTCACCGACAGGGGAGATTGGAGAATTATGGCAATCAGCCCCAGCATTTT
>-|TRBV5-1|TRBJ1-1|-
CASGLQGSDTEAFF
TGCGCCAGCGGATTACAGGGTTCGGACACTGAAGCTTTCTTT
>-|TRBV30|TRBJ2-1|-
CAWNTNRAETYNEQFF
TGTGCCTGGAATACAAACAGGGCTGAGACCTACAATGAGCAGTTCTTC
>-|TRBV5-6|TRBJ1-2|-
CASSIGTLVTGYTF
TGTGCCAGCAGCATCGGGACACTCGTAACTGGCTACACCTTC
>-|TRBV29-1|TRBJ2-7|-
CSVEAQQESFYEQYF
TGCAGCGTTGAAGCCCAACAGGAAAGTTTCTACGAGCAGTACTTC
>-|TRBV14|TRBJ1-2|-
CASSQTPLAGDYGYTF
TGTGCCAGCAGCCAAACCCCTCTGGCAGGGGACTATGGCTACACCTTC
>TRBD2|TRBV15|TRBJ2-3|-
CATSRDPPGLAGGATDTQYF
TGTGCCACCAGCAGAGATCCCCCAGGACTAGCGGGAGGGGCCACAGATACGCAGTATTTT
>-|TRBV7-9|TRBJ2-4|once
CASTRKGDLFQDIQYF
TGTGCCAGCACCAGAAAGGGGGATTTGTTTCAGGACATTCAGTACTTC
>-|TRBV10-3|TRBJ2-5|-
CATEAEETQYF
TGTGCCACCGAGGCGGAAGAGACCCAGTACTTC
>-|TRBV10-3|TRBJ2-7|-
CATDPGDKAYEQYF
TGTGCCACTGACCCGGGAGATAAGGCCTACGAGCAGTACTTC
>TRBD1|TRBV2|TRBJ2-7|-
CASSGDRDTYEQYF
TGTGCCAGCAGCGGGGACAGAGATACCTACGAGCAGTACTTC
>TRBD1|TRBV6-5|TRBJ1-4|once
CASSYVAGGEKLFF
TGTGCCAGCAGTTACGTGGCAGGGGGAGAAAAACTGTTTTTT
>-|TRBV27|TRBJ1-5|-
CASMGRRSNQPQHF
TGTGCCAGCATGGGGCGGCGGAGCAATCAGCCCCAGCATTTT
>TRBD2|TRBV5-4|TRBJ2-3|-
CASSFKGAWREFSTDTQYF
TGTGCCAGCAGCTTTAAAGGGGCCTGGCGGGAGTTCAGCACAGATACGCAGTATTTT
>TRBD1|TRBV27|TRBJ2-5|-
CASSRWQGDQETQYF
TGTGCCAGCAGTCGCTGGCAGGGGGACCAAGAGACCCAGTACTTC
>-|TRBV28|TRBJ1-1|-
CASSVTPMNTEAFF
TGTGCCAGCTCCGTGACACCGATGAACACTGAAGCTTTCTTT
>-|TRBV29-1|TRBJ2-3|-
CSVGSEGTDTQYF
TGCAGCGTTGGGAGTGAGGGCACAGATACGCAGTATTTT
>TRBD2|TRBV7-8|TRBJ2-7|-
CASSSLELADSTYEQYF
TGTGCCAGCAGCTCCCTAGAACTAGCGGATTCAACCTACGAGCAGTACTTC